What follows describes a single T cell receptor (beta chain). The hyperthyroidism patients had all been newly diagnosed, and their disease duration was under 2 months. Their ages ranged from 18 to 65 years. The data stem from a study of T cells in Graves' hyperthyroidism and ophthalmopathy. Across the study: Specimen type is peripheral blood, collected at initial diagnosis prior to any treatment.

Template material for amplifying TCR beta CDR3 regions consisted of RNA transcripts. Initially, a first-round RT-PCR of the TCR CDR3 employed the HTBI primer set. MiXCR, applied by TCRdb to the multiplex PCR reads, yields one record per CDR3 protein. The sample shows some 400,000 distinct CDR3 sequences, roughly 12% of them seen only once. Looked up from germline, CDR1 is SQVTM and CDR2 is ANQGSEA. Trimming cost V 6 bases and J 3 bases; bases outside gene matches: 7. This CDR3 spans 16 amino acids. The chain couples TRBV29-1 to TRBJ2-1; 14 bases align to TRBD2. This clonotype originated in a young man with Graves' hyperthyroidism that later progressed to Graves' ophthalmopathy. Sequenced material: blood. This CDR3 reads CSVTGLAGALYNEQFF. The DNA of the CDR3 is TGCAGCGTCACGGGACTAGCGGGGGCCCTCTACAATGAGCAGTTCTTC.